Below, 18 T cell receptor beta chains from the same sample are listed, as sequenced in a study of control samples from healthy donors and cancer patients. Here immunoSEQ multiplex PCR was the method, and the copy in TCRdb shows in-frame clones only, minus some. The data show tens of thousands of clones, almost 85% seen once. The specimen was blood. These receptors came from a man between 35 and 55 years old in good health.

The chain employs TRBV12-3 or TRBV12-4 and TRBJ1-2; no clear D gene. CDR3 length: 12 residues. Trimming removed 5 bases at V and 7 bases at J, with 11 bases between. CDR3 nucleotides: TGTGCCAGCAGTCTTACGACGGGTGGCTACACCTTC. It is translated as CASSLTTGGYTF.

The chain joins TRBV24-1 to TRBJ1-4; perhaps TRBD1 as D (5 bases). V shed 4 bases and J shed 8 bases, with 7 bases lying between them. CDR1 is KGHDR and CDR2 is SFDVKD in the germline V gene. CDR3 length equals 12 residues. CDR3 protein: CATSDREEKLFF. The CDR3 coding sequence is TGTGCCACCAGTGACAGGGAGGAAAAACTGTTTTTT.

This clone appeared once. The CDR3 DNA follows: TGTGCCAGCAGCCCAGAAATGGGCCAGCCCAATCAGCCCCAGCATTTT. This translates into CASSPEMGQPNQPQHF. The V call is TRBV4-2, the J call TRBJ1-5, with D unclear. The CDR3 has 16 amino acids. CDR1 and CDR2 from the germline V gene are LGHNA and YNFKEQ. V was trimmed by 4 bases and J by 3 bases, leaving 16 bases between them.

The V call is TRBV2, the J call TRBJ1-1, with TRBD1 identical over 8 bases. This CDR3 is 15 amino acids long. Per germline, CDR1 SNHLY and CDR2 FYNNEI. Trimming removed 7 bases from V and 4 bases from J; junction bases left unmatched: 11. CDR3 sequence reads: CASTMSRGQVTEAFF. In DNA, the CDR3 is TGTGCCAGCACCATGAGCAGGGGACAGGTCACTGAAGCTTTCTTT.

Only a few counts were recorded for this clone. V usage is TRBV19 and J usage is TRBJ2-2, with 8 nucleotides matching TRBD2. J lost 6 bases, V lost 7 bases, and 10 bases had no gene match. This CDR3 has 15 residues. Germline CDR1 is LNHDA and CDR2 is SQIVND (reference sequence). Here the CDR3 reads CASKNPGLESGELFF. CDR3 in DNA: TGTGCCAGTAAAAACCCGGGACTAGAATCCGGGGAGCTGTTTTTT.

The chain recombines TRBV18 with TRBJ1-1; D perhaps matches TRBD1 (6 bases). CDR1 is KGHSH and CDR2 is LQKENI in the germline V gene. The CDR3 length is 14 residues. V lost 3 bases and J lost 4, with 12 bases in between. The CDR3 region is CASSPRQETTEAFF. The CDR3 DNA is TGTGCCAGCTCACCCAGACAGGAGACCACTGAAGCTTTCTTT.

The DNA for the CDR3 is TGTGCCAGCAATCAACAGGGTGGAGGTGAGCAGTTCTTC. Translation gives CASNQQGGGEQFF. This chain uses TRBV12-3 or TRBV12-4 with TRBJ2-1, with D possibly being TRBD1 (6 bases). Trimming pared 7 bases from V and 9 bases from J, leaving 16 bases between. The CDR3 is 13 residues long.

This chain joins TRBV19 and TRBJ2-4, with 9 bases identical to TRBD1. The trim removed 3 bases at V and 1 base at J, leaving 7 bases unmatched. Germline lookup yields CDR1 LNHDA and CDR2 SQIVND (reference sequence). The CDR3 is 17 residues long. This chain's CDR3 is CASSMSGQGLAKNIQYF. CDR3 coding DNA: TGTGCCAGTAGTATGTCGGGACAGGGTTTGGCCAAAAACATTCAGTACTTC.

This sequence joins TRBV5-1 and TRBJ2-1, with 16 positions matching TRBD2. Per germline, CDR1 SGHRS and CDR2 YFSETQ. The CDR3 length is 19 residues. Unmatched junction bases numbered 12, after V lost 0 bases and J lost 9 bases. In DNA form, the CDR3 reads TGCGCCAGCAGCTTGGCCTTGCCGGGACTAGCGGGGGGGCAAGTTGAGCAGTTCTTC. This codes for CASSLALPGLAGGQVEQFF. Together with reference TRBV5-1 and TRBJ2-1, the CDR3 gives the full variable domain: KAGVTQTPRYLIKTRGQQVTLSCSPISGHRSVSWYQQTPGQGLQFLFEYFSETQRNKGNFPGRFSGRQFSNSRSEMNVSTLELGDSALYLCASSLALPGLAGGQVEQFFGPGTRLTVL.

This clone was counted between two and nine times. This sequence joins TRBV12-3 or TRBV12-4 and TRBJ2-7; unclear D gene. The CDR3 loop spans 11 amino acids. V was shortened by 6 bases and J by 2 bases, with 5 bases between the two germline ends. CDR3 sequence reads: CASRIAYEQYF. CDR3 DNA: TGTGCCAGCAGGATTGCCTACGAGCAGTACTTC.

This chain connects TRBV3-1 (or the pseudogene TRBV3-2) to TRBJ1-6; 7 bases map to TRBD1. The germline V gene encodes CDR1 LGHDT and CDR2 YNNKEL (reference sequence). The CDR3 is 14 amino acids. Trimming took 4 bases from V and 6 from J; bases not matched to a gene: 3. The CDR3 here is CASSRGQTNSPLHF. In DNA, the CDR3 is TGTGCCAGCAGCCGGGGACAGACTAATTCACCCCTCCACTTT.

The rearrangement uses TRBV13 and TRBJ1-2; TRBD1 agrees at 7 bases. Trimming removed 10 bases from V and 7 bases from J; junction bases left unmatched: 9. Germline CDR1 and CDR2: PRHDT and FYEKMQ (reference sequence). This CDR3 contains 12 residues. CDR3 sequence reads: CATYVQGFGYTF. CDR3 nucleotide sequence: TGTGCCACCTACGTACAGGGGTTTGGCTACACCTTC. Full variable domain (remainder filled in from reference TRBV13 and TRBJ1-2): AAGVIQSPRHLIKEKRETATLKCYPIPRHDTVYWYQQGPGQDPQFLISFYEKMQSDKGSIPDRFSAQQFSDYHSELNMSSLELGDSALYFCATYVQGFGYTFGSGTRLTVV.

The chain employs TRBV25-1 and TRBJ1-2; 10 bases line up with TRBD1. V was pared by 3 bases and J by 4 bases, with 5 bases of the junction left unmatched. The V gene's germline CDR1 is MGHDK and CDR2 SYGVNS. The CDR3 consists of 15 residues. CDR3 amino acids: CASSDPGTGAYGYTF. In nucleotides, the CDR3 is TGTGCCAGCAGTGATCCCGGGACAGGGGCCTATGGCTACACCTTC.

The rearrangement joins TRBV11-1 to TRBJ1-3, with D unclear. V was trimmed by 4 bases and J by 3 bases, leaving 13 bases between them. This CDR3 is built from 15 residues. The germline V gene encodes CDR1 SGHAT and CDR2 FQDESV (reference sequence). The CDR3 protein is CASSSHGSDGNTIYF. DNA for the CDR3: TGTGCCAGCAGCTCCCACGGCTCCGATGGAAACACCATATATTTT. The full variable domain, completed using reference TRBV11-1 and TRBJ1-3, is EAEVAQSPRYKITEKSQAVAFWCDPISGHATLYWYRQILGQGPELLVQFQDESVVDDSQLPKDRFSAERLKGVDSTLKIQPAELGDSAMYLCASSSHGSDGNTIYFGEGSWLTVV.

Only a few counts were recorded for this clone. The V gene is TRBV29-1, the J gene TRBJ2-2; TRBD2 might be the D (6 bases). The germline V gene encodes CDR1 SQVTM and CDR2 ANQGSEA. The CDR3 extends over 14 amino acids. V gave up 1 base and J gave up 4 bases, with 10 bases separating them. The CDR3 sequence: CSVEGGKGTGELFF. The CDR3 DNA follows: TGCAGCGTTGAAGGCGGGAAGGGCACCGGGGAGCTGTTTTTT.

The chain couples TRBV2 to TRBJ2-5; D is unclear. Trimming took off 5 bases at V and 2 bases at J, with 0 bases between the two ends. The CDR3 runs to 10 residues. The V gene's germline CDR1 is SNHLY and CDR2 FYNNEI. CDR3 nucleotide sequence: TGTGCCAGCAGTCAAGAGACCCAGTACTTC. Translation: CASSQETQYF.

The chain recombines TRBV7-3 with TRBJ1-1; a possible D gene is TRBD1 (5 bases). Trimming removed 7 bases at V and 5 bases at J, with 20 bases between. Germline V gene data show CDR1 as SGHTA and CDR2 as FQGTGA. The CDR3 spans 15 residues. The CDR3 here is CASNKPSGEYTEAFF. The CDR3 nucleotides read TGTGCCAGCAACAAACCCTCGGGGGAGTATACTGAAGCTTTCTTT.

This clone was found once. V usage is TRBV25-1 and J usage is TRBJ2-2, with D possibly matching TRBD1 (6 bases). The germline gives CDR1 MGHDK, CDR2 SYGVNS. The CDR3 has 14 amino acids. Deletions cut 7 bases from V and 3 bases from J, with 12 bases between. The CDR3 is CASTLEGDTGELFF. In DNA form, the CDR3 reads TGTGCCAGCACCCTAGAGGGGGACACCGGGGAGCTGTTTTTT.